A selection of T cell receptor beta chains follows, all from one sample in a study of T cells in tumors after PD-1 blockade. Profiling relied on immunoSEQ multiplex PCR, and the TCRdb table lists in-frame clones only, not all of them. The sample lists a few thousand clones, over 60% occurring once. Source: tumor tissue, taken before anti-PD-1 treatment. The origin of the receptors is a human donor with basal cell carcinoma. Each CDR3 is given with its conserved first and last residue. The order of the fields is V gene, clone size, J gene, D gene, CDR3 protein, CDR3 DNA. The D gene is left open where the match is weak. Only some rows state a clone size, as once, few, many or a class for expanded clones.

>TRBV6-5|NA|TRBJ2-7|TRBD1
CASRGTGNYEQYF
TGTGCCAGCAGGGGGACAGGGAACTACGAGCAGTACTTC
>TRBV4-2|large|TRBJ2-2|NA
CASSREQDTGELFF
TGTGCCAGCTCTAGGGAGCAGGACACCGGGGAGCTGTTTTTT
>TRBV28|few|TRBJ2-7|NA
CASSRVGGSTYEQYF
TGTGCCAGCAGCCGTGTCGGGGGATCGACCTACGAGCAGTACTTC
>TRBV10-1|few|TRBJ1-4|NA
CASSDRWGGKTVF
TGCGCCAGCAGTGACAGGTGGGGGGGAAAAACTGTTTTT
>TRBV5-4|NA|TRBJ1-2|NA
CASRDSNRQGYTF
TGTGCCAGCAGGGACAGCAACCGGCAAGGCTACACCTTC
>TRBV3-1/TRBV3-2|once|TRBJ2-1|TRBD2
CASSQEISAGTSGFNEQFF
TGTGCCAGCAGCCAAGAAATCAGTGCCGGGACTAGCGGCTTCAATGAGCAGTTCTTC
>TRBV20-1|NA|TRBJ2-7|TRBD2
CSASGLAGPTYEQYF
TGCAGTGCTAGTGGGCTAGCGGGCCCAACCTACGAGCAGTACTTC
>TRBV3-1/TRBV3-2|NA|TRBJ2-1|NA
CASSQDEVGEFF
TGTGCCAGCAGCCAAGATGAGGTCGGGGAGTTCTTC
>TRBV24-1|NA|TRBJ1-6|NA
CAVTGNSPLHF
TGTGCCGTGACGGGGAATTCACCCCTCCACTTT
>TRBV14|NA|TRBJ2-1|TRBD1
CASRRTGGNNEQFF
TGTGCCAGCCGACGGACAGGGGGCAACAATGAGCAGTTCTTC
>TRBV10-2|NA|TRBJ2-7|TRBD1
CASSDTGQGYEQYF
TGCGCCAGCAGTGACACCGGACAGGGCTACGAGCAGTACTTC
>TRBV4-2|NA|TRBJ2-7|NA
CASSQGGQGLTYEQYF
TGTGCCAGCAGCCAAGGAGGTCAGGGGCTCACCTACGAGCAGTACTTC
>TRBV2|once|TRBJ2-3|NA
CASSKGGGFTDTQYF
TGTGCCAGCAGCAAGGGGGGGGGTTTCACAGATACGCAGTATTTT
>TRBV4-3|NA|TRBJ1-2|NA
CASSQDAGVNYGYTF
TGCGCCAGCAGCCAAGATGCAGGGGTAAACTATGGCTACACCTTC
>TRBV9|once|TRBJ2-1|TRBD2
CASSVGLAGTYNEQFF
TGTGCCAGCAGCGTGGGACTAGCGGGAACCTACAATGAGCAGTTCTTC
>TRBV7-9|NA|TRBJ1-3|NA
CASSVAGSYAGNTIYF
TGTGCCAGCAGCGTTGCAGGATCCTATGCCGGAAACACCATATATTTT
>TRBV7-6|NA|TRBJ1-1|TRBD1
CASSLTGGNTEAFF
TGTGCCAGCAGCCTGACAGGGGGGAACACTGAAGCTTTCTTT
>TRBV4-1|once|TRBJ1-2|NA
CASSQDQRTAYGYTF
TGCGCCAGCAGCCAAGATCAAAGGACAGCCTATGGCTACACCTTC
>TRBV4-2|NA|TRBJ2-3|TRBD2
CASSQWLAGGHRTDTQYF
TGTGCCAGCAGCCAATGGCTAGCGGGGGGTCACCGCACAGATACGCAGTATTTT
>TRBV11-1|NA|TRBJ2-1|NA
CASSLQEGLYNEQLF
TGTGCCAGCAGCTTGCAAGAGGGGCTCTACAATGAGCAGCTCTTC
>TRBV10-3|NA|TRBJ2-3|NA
CAISQDYTDTQYF
TGTGCCATCAGCCAGGATTACACAGATACGCAGTATTTT
>TRBV2|few|TRBJ2-7|NA
CASSKHGAYEQYF
TGTGCCAGCAGCAAACATGGGGCCTACGAGCAGTACTTC
>TRBV28|NA|TRBJ1-2|TRBD1
CASSLFGDIQGAIFGYTF
TGTGCCAGCAGTTTATTCGGCGACATACAGGGGGCAATATTTGGCTACACCTTC
>TRBV7-2|NA|TRBJ2-1|TRBD2
CASSITSGMLNEQFF
TGTGCCAGCAGCATAACTAGCGGGATGTTGAATGAGCAGTTCTTC
>TRBV5-1|NA|TRBJ1-3|NA
CASSPTDPRVAGNTIYF
TGCGCCAGCAGCCCCACCGACCCTCGGGTAGCTGGAAACACCATATATTTT
>TRBV14|NA|TRBJ2-5|NA
CASSSGNRKTQYF
TGTGCCAGCAGCTCGGGGAATAGGAAGACCCAGTACTTC
>TRBV6-5|few|TRBJ2-5|NA
CASSYVVGRQETQYF
TGTGCCAGCAGTTACGTTGTGGGACGGCAAGAGACCCAGTACTTC
>TRBV18|NA|TRBJ1-1|NA
CASSPRDGGAFF
TGTGCCAGCTCACCACGGGACGGGGGAGCTTTCTTT